This note documents a single T cell receptor (beta chain) sequence. The CDR3 runs 16 residues. V shed 2 bases, J shed 4 bases, and the junction held 7 bases outside the gene matches. The germline V gene encodes CDR1 SGHAT and CDR2 FQNNGV. The sample belongs to a study of blood T cell repertoires in COVID-19. Clinical histories supplied by participants themselves formed the basis of cohort assignment. In the original analysis: Counts of nucleated cells, estimated from reference gene primer amplification, were obtained. Profiled with immunoSEQ multiplex PCR; TCRdb holds only in-frame clones, not every one. From that table come the V and J calls and clone size; the DNA was used to work out D and trimming. The profile covers 150,000 to 200,000 clones, with roughly 77% appearing a single time and roughly a sixth taken by the ten largest.

The rearrangement joins TRBV11-2 to TRBJ1-4, with 7 bases aligning to TRBD1. Specimen: PBMCs or T cells enriched from blood (not recorded which). The clonotype comes from a woman aged 50 to 60 with acute COVID-19. CDR3 coding DNA: TGTGCCAGCAGCTTATCCCTGGACAGGCTTAATGAAAAACTGTTTTTT. Translation gives CASSLSLDRLNEKLFF.